The TCR beta chain under discussion was sequenced for a study of cytomegalovirus exposure and HLA in healthy donors. 13 Jbeta primers and 60 Vbeta primers were used for the PCR. The repertoire was sequenced with immunoSEQ multiplex PCR; TCRdb's copy has only in-frame clones and lacks some. Of approximately 210,000 clones in the sample, approximately 85% were seen once. This clonotype was sampled from a girl between 5 and 17 years old in good health and CMV-seropositive. The sequenced material came from PBMCs.

The CDR3 reads CASSFSSGGGVGEQYF. DNA of the CDR3: TGCGCCAGCAGCTTTTCTAGCGGGGGGGGTGTTGGCGAGCAGTACTTC. V usage is TRBV5-1 and J usage is TRBJ2-7; 12 bases are shared with TRBD2. V was clipped by 2 bases and J by 6 bases; unmatched bases: 9. The length of the CDR3 is 16 residues. Germline CDR1 and CDR2: SGHRS and YFSETQ.